This T cell receptor beta chain was recorded in a study of immune heterogeneity within non-small cell lung tumors. In the study overall: The tumors comprised several squamous cell carcinomas, some ten non-squamous carcinomas and 1 not otherwise specified. General study points: Recurrence of identical dominant CDR3 beta clonotypes was observed across intrapatient tumor sites, concomitant with site-unique high-frequency clones.

Multiplex PCR amplified the TCR beta CDR3 region. Its first round ran for about 10 cycles with 32 V and 13 J primers. TCRdb reanalysed the multiplex PCR reads using MiXCR and keeps one entry per CDR3 protein. There are 9,500 to 11,000 distinct CDR3 sequences in the sample; more than 25% occur only once, and approximately 30% lies in the top ten. This clonotype was seen more than once but under ten times. Its antigen is still unknown. A much larger clone sits a single nucleotide away, making a read error possible. As template, the study used bulk tumor genomic DNA at 500 to 750 ng per sample. Doctors removed several biopsies from each primary tumor during surgery, keeping them far apart. Curative surgery was performed on patients who had untreated, newly diagnosed non-small cell lung cancer. This clonotype was obtained from a woman aged 45-65 years with non-small cell lung cancer. Sequencing used lung tumor tissue.

The CDR3 DNA is TGCAGTGCTAGACATGGTTCACCCCTCCACTTT. The encoded protein is CSARHGSPLHF. This chain joins TRBV20-1 and TRBJ1-6; D unresolved. The germline V gene has CDR1 DFQATT and CDR2 SNEGSKA (reference sequence). This CDR3 contains 11 residues. Deletions cut 2 bases from V and 9 bases from J, with 5 bases between.